The rows below give T cell receptor beta chains drawn from one sample of a study of blood T cell repertoires in COVID-19. Clones were sequenced by immunoSEQ multiplex PCR, and TCRdb holds only the in-frame ones, with some missing. The sample shows a few hundred thousand clones, 85% to 90% of them seen only once. Sequencing was carried out using PBMCs or T cells enriched from blood (not recorded which). These receptors were obtained from a man aged 35 to 55 who had recovered from COVID-19. CDR3s include the opening cysteine and the closing phenylalanine or tryptophan. D genes are given only for firm matches. Rows may omit the clone size; those that give it use once, few, many or a size class.

J,V,D,size,DNA,CDR3
TRBJ1-4,TRBV7-8,TRBD1,.,TGTGCCAGCAGCTTAGTGACAGGGGCAGGTGAAAAACTGTTTTTT,CASSLVTGAGEKLFF
TRBJ1-1,TRBV19,.,.,TGTGCCAGTAGTATAGCTTCGGAGATCATGAACACTGAAGCTTTCTTT,CASSIASEIMNTEAFF
TRBJ2-3,TRBV4-3,TRBD1,once,TGCGCCAGCAGCCAAGGGGGTCAGGGGGCCTTCACAGATACGCAGTATTTT,CASSQGGQGAFTDTQYF
TRBJ2-7,TRBV7-3,.,.,TGTGCCAGCAGCTTTCGCCGGGGTGGCGAGCAGTACTTC,CASSFRRGGEQYF
TRBJ1-3,TRBV11-1,.,.,TGTGCCAGCAGCTTAGCCTGGAGCTCTGGAAACACCATATATTTT,CASSLAWSSGNTIYF
TRBJ1-5,TRBV19,.,once,TGTGCCAGTAGTATTTCGGGAGGGAATCAGCCCCAGCATTTT,CASSISGGNQPQHF
TRBJ2-7,TRBV5-8,.,.,TGTGCCAGCAGCTTGGGTACATTCTACGAGCAGTACTTC,CASSLGTFYEQYF
TRBJ1-2,TRBV11-2,.,.,TGTGCCAGCAGCTTATTGTCCAGGGTGCGTGGCTACACCTTC,CASSLLSRVRGYTF
TRBJ2-3,TRBV5-8,TRBD2,.,TGTGCCAGCAGTATGGCTAGGACTAGCGGGCTACCACTTAGCACAGATACGCAGTATTTT,CASSMARTSGLPLSTDTQYF
TRBJ2-7,TRBV5-6,.,.,TGTGCCAGCAACAGTCAAAACCCCCCCTACGAGCAGTACTTC,CASNSQNPPYEQYF
TRBJ1-2,TRBV19,TRBD1,.,TGTGCCAGTAGTCCAAGACAGGGAGATGGCTACACCTTC,CASSPRQGDGYTF
TRBJ1-3,TRBV2,.,.,TGTGCCAGCAGTGACAGCGGGAGCTCTGGAAACACCATATATTTT,CASSDSGSSGNTIYF
TRBJ1-2,TRBV20-1,TRBD1,few,TGCAGTGCTAGTTCTGACAGGGGGCCCTACACCTTC,CSASSDRGPYTF
TRBJ2-7,TRBV9,TRBD1,.,TGTGCCAGCAGCGTAGGGGACAGGGCCGTCTACGAGCAGTACTTC,CASSVGDRAVYEQYF
TRBJ2-7,TRBV5-5,TRBD2,.,TGTGCCAGCAGCCCTACTGGGACTAGTTACTACGAGCAGTACTTC,CASSPTGTSYYEQYF
TRBJ1-3,TRBV6-5,.,.,TGTGCCACTGCTCAGGGAGGTGGAAACACCATATATTTT,CATAQGGGNTIYF
TRBJ2-2,TRBV11-2,TRBD2,.,TGTGCCAGCAGCCCGAGGACTAGCGGGGGGGTCACCGGGGAGCTGTTTTTT,CASSPRTSGGVTGELFF